Below are 18 T cell receptor beta chains sequenced from a single sample in a study of blood T cell repertoires in COVID-19. Measured with immunoSEQ multiplex PCR; TCRdb has only the in-frame clones, and not every one. The sample lists about 330,000 clones, 80% to 90% occurring once. Source material: PBMCs or T cells enriched from blood (not recorded which). These receptors originate from a man in his thirties or forties who had recovered from COVID-19.

The table lists this clone with a count of one. The chain is built from TRBV29-1 and TRBJ1-4; TRBD1 agrees at 9 bases. The CDR3 consists of 14 residues. J was trimmed by 5 bases and V by 3 bases; bases with no gene match: 4. The germline V gene has CDR1 SQVTM and CDR2 ANQGSEA. CDR3 coding DNA: TGCAGCGTTGATCTCGGGACAGGGAATGAAAAACTGTTTTTT. The encoded protein is CSVDLGTGNEKLFF.

The chain joins TRBV28 to TRBJ1-5; 10 nucleotides align to TRBD1. The CDR3 is 15 amino acids. The V and J ends lost 3 bases and 6 bases, in that order; junction bases with no gene match: 5. The germline V gene has CDR1 MDHEN and CDR2 SYDVKM. CDR3: CASSFGTGAAQPQHF. The CDR3 nucleotides read TGTGCCAGCAGTTTCGGGACAGGGGCGGCTCAGCCCCAGCATTTT.

Notes on this clone: The same CDR3 arises from other DNA sequences in this sample as well. The rearrangement joins TRBV27 to TRBJ1-6; perhaps TRBD1 as D (5 bases). In germline, CDR1 is MNHEY, CDR2 SMNVEV (reference sequence). The ends were cut back, 2 bases at V and 7 bases at J, with 9 bases in the middle. This CDR3 contains 14 residues. Here the CDR3 DNA reads TGTGCCAGCAGTTTAGGGGGAGGGAATTCACCCCTCCACTTT. Translation: CASSLGGGNSPLHF.

The chain combines TRBV6-2 or TRBV6-3 with TRBJ1-2, with 8 positions matching TRBD1. The CDR3 contains 14 residues. The J segment lost 3 bases and the V segment lost 2 bases, leaving 2 bases of the junction unmatched. Germline V gene lookup returns CDR1 MNHEY and CDR2 SVGEGT. CDR3 in amino acids: CASSYPTGDYGYTF. CDR3 in DNA: TGTGCCAGCAGTTACCCGACAGGGGACTATGGCTACACCTTC.

J is TRBJ1-2 and V is TRBV5-1; 8 bases align to TRBD1. Unmatched junction bases numbered 11, after V lost 4 bases and J lost 6 bases. Per the germline V gene, CDR1 is SGHRS and CDR2 is YFSETQ. This CDR3 has 15 amino acids. The CDR3 DNA reads as TGCGCCAGCAGCCTTACAGGGGGAAGTTCGGATGGCTACACCTTC. It is translated as CASSLTGGSSDGYTF.

This clone was seen more than once but under ten times. The rearrangement links TRBV5-4 to TRBJ2-7; a weak D match, TRBD1 (7 bases). The V end lost 3 bases, the J end lost 1 base, and 11 bases lay between the germline ends. CDR3 length: 14 residues. Germline loops: CDR1 SGHNT, CDR2 YYREEE (reference sequence). Here the CDR3 reads CASSWDSGSYEQYF. The DNA of the CDR3 is TGTGCCAGCAGCTGGGACAGCGGGTCCTACGAGCAGTACTTC.

The J gene is TRBJ2-4, the V gene TRBV19; TRBD1 matches 8 bases. This CDR3 comprises 14 residues. V was clipped by 3 bases and J by 9 bases; unmatched bases: 7. Germline CDR1 reads LNHDA; CDR2 reads SQIVND (reference sequence). This CDR3 reads CASSIDRGKVIQYF. The DNA of the CDR3 is TGTGCCAGTAGTATCGACAGGGGTAAGGTCATTCAGTACTTC.

J is TRBJ1-2 and V is TRBV2; 10 positions match TRBD1. With 11 bases clipped from V and 1 base from J, the junction kept 7 bases outside the gene matches. The CDR3 is made up of 14 amino acids. Germline V gene lookup returns CDR1 SNHLY and CDR2 FYNNEI. The CDR3 loop reads CARDRGRVNYGYTF. The CDR3 region has the DNA TGTGCCCGAGACAGGGGGCGAGTTAACTATGGCTACACCTTC.

The chain uses TRBV6-2 or TRBV6-3 and TRBJ2-7; the match to TRBD2 covers 7 bases. There are 16 residues in the CDR3. Looked up from germline, CDR1 is MNHEY and CDR2 is SVGEGT. V trimming: 0 bases; J trimming: 6 bases; junction bases outside the gene matches: 11. The CDR3 DNA sequence: TGTGCCAGCAGTTACTCAGCTGGGGAGGGGTCTTGCGAGCAGTACTTC. It is translated as CASSYSAGEGSCEQYF.

CDR3 in amino acids: CASSPIAGATYEQYF. As DNA, the CDR3 is TGTGCCAGCTCACCCATAGCGGGGGCCACCTACGAGCAGTACTTC. This chain links TRBV18 with TRBJ2-7; TRBD2 aligns across 9 bases. Looked up from germline, CDR1 is KGHSH and CDR2 is LQKENI. The CDR3 extends over 15 amino acids. Trimming took 3 bases from V and 2 from J; bases not matched to a gene: 5.

This clone has just a few counts. The CDR3 loop is CASSYSGQGAGELFF. DNA for the CDR3: TGTGCCAGCAGTTACTCAGGACAGGGGGCCGGGGAGCTGTTTTTT. The V call is TRBV6-5, the J call TRBJ2-2; TRBD1 matches 10 bases. Per germline, CDR1 MNHEY and CDR2 SVGAGI. This CDR3 contains 15 residues. The J segment lost 6 bases and the V segment lost 0 bases, leaving 1 base of the junction unmatched.

The chain uses TRBV2 and TRBJ2-1; D perhaps matches TRBD1 (5 bases). The CDR3 extends over 14 amino acids. The germline V gene encodes CDR1 SNHLY and CDR2 FYNNEI. V was pared by 4 bases and J by 2 bases, with 9 bases between. CDR3: CASSVRTTYNEQFF. The CDR3 DNA reads as TGTGCCAGCAGTGTTCGGACAACCTACAATGAGCAGTTCTTC.

This rearrangement joins TRBV11-2 to TRBJ1-1; 8 bases line up with TRBD1. This CDR3 has 17 amino acids. The V gene end was trimmed by 4 bases and the J gene end by 0 bases; junction bases not matched to a gene: 10. Germline V gives CDR1 SGHAT, CDR2 FQNNGV. The CDR3 protein is CASSWPLRGPMNTEAFF. CDR3 in DNA: TGTGCCAGCAGCTGGCCCCTCAGGGGGCCGATGAACACTGAAGCTTTCTTT.

The rearrangement joins TRBV19 to TRBJ1-1; D ambiguous. V lost 6 bases, J lost 1 base, and 15 bases lay in between. Germline loops: CDR1 LNHDA, CDR2 SQIVND (reference sequence). This CDR3 is 15 amino acids long. The CDR3 region has the DNA TGTGCCAGTAGCCCCTTGCCCGGAGGGAACACTGAAGCTTTCTTT. Translation gives CASSPLPGGNTEAFF.

This clone has just one count. The chain recombines TRBV5-1 with TRBJ1-6; perhaps TRBD1 as D (5 bases). Deletions cut 0 bases from V and 5 bases from J, with 9 bases between. The V gene's germline CDR1 is SGHRS and CDR2 YFSETQ. CDR3 length equals 15 residues. CDR3 region: CASSLAGQDNSPLHF. CDR3 bases: TGCGCCAGCAGCTTGGCCGGACAAGATAATTCACCCCTCCACTTT.

The chain recombines TRBV24-1 with TRBJ1-2; D might be TRBD1 (6 bases). Trimming removed 4 bases at V and 2 bases at J, with 10 bases between. CDR1 and CDR2 from the germline V gene are KGHDR and SFDVKD. This CDR3 region has 14 residues. CDR3 amino acids: CATSDIDRNYGYTF. The CDR3 DNA sequence: TGTGCCACCAGTGACATCGACAGGAACTATGGCTACACCTTC.

The chain combines TRBV7-9 with TRBJ2-3; 8 nucleotides line up with TRBD2. The length of the CDR3 is 15 residues. CDR1 is SEHNR, CDR2 FQNEAQ, per germline (reference sequence). J gave up 4 bases and V 6 bases, and 9 bases lay outside the gene matches. The CDR3 nucleotides are TGTGCCAGCAGGCACCCGGGACTAGTTGCAGATACGCAGTATTTT. Translating gives CASRHPGLVADTQYF. Full variable domain (remainder filled in from reference TRBV7-9 and TRBJ2-3): DTGVSQNPRHKITKRGQNVTFRCDPISEHNRLYWYRQTLGQGPEFLTYFQNEAQLEKSRLLSDRFSAERPKGSFSTLEIQRTEQGDSAMYLCASRHPGLVADTQYFGPGTRLTVL.

The J gene is TRBJ2-5, the V gene TRBV6-1; TRBD1 matches at 9 bases. Trimming at V came to 0 bases and at J to 4 bases, leaving 6 bases not matched to a gene. The germline CDR1 and CDR2 sequences are MNHNS and SASEGT. The CDR3 is made up of 16 amino acids. The CDR3 sequence is CASSEAGQGRGETQYF. CDR3 coding DNA: TGTGCCAGCAGTGAAGCCGGACAGGGGAGAGGAGAGACCCAGTACTTC.